Given below is one T cell receptor (beta chain) in context. This CDR3 has 15 amino acids. V was pared by 0 bases and J by 5 bases, with 7 bases of the junction left unmatched. CDR1 KGHSH and CDR2 LQKENI come from the germline V gene. Sequencing used immunoSEQ v3. Sequencing depth was 1.5 million to 2 million read pairs for survey level, roughly 4.5-6.5 million for deep. Produced via immunoSEQ multiplex PCR; TCRdb's table is partial and in-frame only. Counted here are 30,000 to 45,000 clones, 73% occurring once; the ten biggest clones make up 4.5% to 6%. Indicated time point: pre-treatment sample, taken before nivolumab and TIL therapy. This entry belongs to a study of TIL therapy for anti-PD-1-resistant metastatic lung cancer.

The sequenced sample was blood, obtained at baseline. The chain has TRBV18 and TRBJ2-7; TRBD1 aligns across 7 bases. The TCR was taken from a person aged 25 to 85 with non-small cell lung cancer. The CDR3 nucleotides are TGTGCCAGCTCACCACCGAGGACAGGCACCGACGAGCAGTACTTC. Translation: CASSPPRTGTDEQYF. The variable domain in full, with the rest retrieved from reference TRBV18 and TRBJ2-7, is NAGVMQNPRHLVRRRGQEARLRCSPMKGHSHVYWYRQLPEEGLKFMVYLQKENIIDESGMPKERFSAEFPKEGPSILRIQQVVRGDSAAYFCASSPPRTGTDEQYFGPGTRLTVT.